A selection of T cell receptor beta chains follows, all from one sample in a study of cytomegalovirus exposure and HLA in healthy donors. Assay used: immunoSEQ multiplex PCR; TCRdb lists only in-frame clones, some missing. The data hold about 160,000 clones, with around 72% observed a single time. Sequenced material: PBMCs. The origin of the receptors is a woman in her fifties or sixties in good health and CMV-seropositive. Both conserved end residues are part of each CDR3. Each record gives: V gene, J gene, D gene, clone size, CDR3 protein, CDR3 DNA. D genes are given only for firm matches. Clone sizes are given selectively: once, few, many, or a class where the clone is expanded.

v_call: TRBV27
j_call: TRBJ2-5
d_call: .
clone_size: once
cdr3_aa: CASRGNGETQYF
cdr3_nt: TGTGCCAGCAGGGGCAATGGAGAGACCCAGTACTTC

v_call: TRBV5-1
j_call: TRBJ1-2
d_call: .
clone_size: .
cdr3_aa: CASSLGGEGYTF
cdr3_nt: TGCGCCAGCAGCTTAGGAGGAGAGGGCTACACCTTC

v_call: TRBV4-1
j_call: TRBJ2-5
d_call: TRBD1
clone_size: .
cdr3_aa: CASSQTITRTGGSGEAQYF
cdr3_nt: TGCGCCAGCAGCCAAACTATTACTCGGACAGGGGGCTCCGGAGAGGCCCAGTACTTC

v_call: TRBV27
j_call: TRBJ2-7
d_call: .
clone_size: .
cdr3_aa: CASSYARGAEGEQYF
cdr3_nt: TGTGCCAGCAGTTACGCGCGTGGGGCGGAGGGCGAGCAGTACTTC

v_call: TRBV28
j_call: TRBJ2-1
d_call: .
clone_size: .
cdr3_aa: CASSRQRSSYNEQFF
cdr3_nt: TGTGCCAGCAGTCGACAGAGGAGCTCCTACAATGAGCAGTTCTTC

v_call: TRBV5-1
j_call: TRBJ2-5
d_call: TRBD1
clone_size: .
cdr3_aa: CASSFVGTATQETQYF
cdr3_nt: TGCGCCAGCAGCTTCGTAGGGACAGCCACTCAAGAGACCCAGTACTTC

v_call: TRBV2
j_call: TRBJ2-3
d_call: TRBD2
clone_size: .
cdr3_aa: CASVLAGTDTQYF
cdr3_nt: TGTGCCAGCGTACTAGCGGGAACAGATACGCAGTATTTT

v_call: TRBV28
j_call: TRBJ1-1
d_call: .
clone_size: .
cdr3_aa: CASKRTGLLVDEAFF
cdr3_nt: TGTGCCAGCAAACGCACTGGGCTCCTTGTGGATGAAGCTTTCTTT

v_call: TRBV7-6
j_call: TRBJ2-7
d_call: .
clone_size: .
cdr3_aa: CASSRGGGSRAYEQYF
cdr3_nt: TGTGCCAGCAGCCGAGGAGGTGGCAGTCGAGCCTACGAGCAGTACTTC

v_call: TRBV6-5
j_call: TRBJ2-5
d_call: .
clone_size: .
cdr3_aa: CASSYQGTQYF
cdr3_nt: TGTGCCAGCAGTTATCAGGGGACCCAGTACTTC

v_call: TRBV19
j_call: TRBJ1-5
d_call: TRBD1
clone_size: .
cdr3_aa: CASSTLDRASYQPQHF
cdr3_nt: TGTGCCAGTAGTACCCTCGACAGGGCTAGTTATCAGCCCCAGCATTTT

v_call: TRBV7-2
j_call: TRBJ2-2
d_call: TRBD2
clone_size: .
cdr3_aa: CASSLSGGVNTGELFF
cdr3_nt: TGTGCCAGCAGCTTATCGGGGGGGGTGAACACCGGGGAGCTGTTTTTT

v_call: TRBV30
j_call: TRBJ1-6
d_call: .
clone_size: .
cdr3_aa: CAWQGSVSPLHF
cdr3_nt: TGTGCCTGGCAGGGCAGTGTGTCACCCCTCCACTTT

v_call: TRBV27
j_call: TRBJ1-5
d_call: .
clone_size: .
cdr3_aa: CASSNTGYQPQHF
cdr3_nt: TGTGCCAGCAGTAATACGGGTTATCAGCCCCAGCATTTT

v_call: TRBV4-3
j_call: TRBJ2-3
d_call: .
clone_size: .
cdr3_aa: CASSQGGRRGTQYF
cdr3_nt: TGCGCCAGCAGCCAAGGGGGGAGGCGGGGTACGCAGTATTTT

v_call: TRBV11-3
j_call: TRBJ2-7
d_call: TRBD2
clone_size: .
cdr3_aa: CASSLLAGSYEQYF
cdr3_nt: TGTGCCAGCAGCTTACTAGCGGGCTCCTACGAGCAGTACTTC

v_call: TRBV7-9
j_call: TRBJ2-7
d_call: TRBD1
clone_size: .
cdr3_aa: CASSFGTGTEQYF
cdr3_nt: TGTGCCAGCAGCTTCGGGACAGGGACCGAGCAGTACTTC

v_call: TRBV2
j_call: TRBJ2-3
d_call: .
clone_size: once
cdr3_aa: CASRQGTDTQYF
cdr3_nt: TGTGCCAGCAGACAGGGCACAGATACGCAGTATTTT

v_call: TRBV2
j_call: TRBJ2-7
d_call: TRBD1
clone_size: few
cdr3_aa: CASSEGWQGAYEQYF
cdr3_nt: TGTGCCAGCAGTGAAGGTTGGCAGGGGGCCTACGAGCAGTACTTC

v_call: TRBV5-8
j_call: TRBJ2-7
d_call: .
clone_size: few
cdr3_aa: CASSSDRNSYEQYF
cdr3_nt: TGTGCCAGCAGCTCAGACAGGAACTCCTACGAGCAGTACTTC

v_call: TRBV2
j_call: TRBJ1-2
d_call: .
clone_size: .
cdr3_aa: CASSANYRGGYTF
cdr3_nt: TGTGCCAGCTCGGCAAACTACCGGGGAGGCTACACCTTC

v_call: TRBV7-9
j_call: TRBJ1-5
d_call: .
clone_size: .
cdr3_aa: CASSLNGEGQPQHF
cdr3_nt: TGTGCCAGCAGCTTAAACGGGGAGGGCCAGCCCCAGCATTTT

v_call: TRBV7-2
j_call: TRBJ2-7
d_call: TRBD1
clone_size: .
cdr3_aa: CASSSGQGGYEQYF
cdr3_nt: TGTGCCAGCAGCTCCGGACAGGGTGGTTACGAGCAGTACTTC

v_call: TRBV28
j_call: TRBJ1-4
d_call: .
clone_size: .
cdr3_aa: CASSFNRVSNEKLFF
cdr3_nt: TGTGCCAGCAGTTTTAACCGGGTTTCTAATGAAAAACTGTTTTTT

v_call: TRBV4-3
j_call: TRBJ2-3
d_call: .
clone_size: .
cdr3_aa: CASSQDRRDHSTDTQYF
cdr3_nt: TGCGCCAGCAGCCAAGATCGGCGGGACCATAGCACAGATACGCAGTATTTT

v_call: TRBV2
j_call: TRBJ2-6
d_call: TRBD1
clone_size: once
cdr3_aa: CASSGRDSILSGANGLTF
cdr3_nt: TGTGCCAGCAGTGGAAGGGACAGTATTCTATCTGGGGCCAACGGCCTGACTTTC

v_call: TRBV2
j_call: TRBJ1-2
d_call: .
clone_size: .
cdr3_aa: CASSYRTVGYGYTF
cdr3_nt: TGTGCCAGCAGTTACCGGACAGTCGGCTATGGCTACACCTTC

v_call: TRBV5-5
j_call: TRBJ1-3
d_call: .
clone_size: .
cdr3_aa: CASSPGRAGNTIYF
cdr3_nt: TGTGCCAGCAGCCCCGGGCGGGCGGGAAACACCATATATTTT

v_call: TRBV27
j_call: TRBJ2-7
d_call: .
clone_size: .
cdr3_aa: CASSYAEGRDYEQYF
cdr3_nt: TGTGCCAGCAGTTATGCGGAGGGGCGCGACTACGAGCAGTACTTC

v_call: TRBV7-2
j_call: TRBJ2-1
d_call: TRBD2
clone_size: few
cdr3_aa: CASSPRLAVPYNEQFF
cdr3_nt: TGTGCCAGCAGCCCGCGGCTAGCGGTACCCTACAATGAGCAGTTCTTC

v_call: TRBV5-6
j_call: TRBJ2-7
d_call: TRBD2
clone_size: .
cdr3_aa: CASSLGEGGSYEQYF
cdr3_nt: TGTGCCAGCAGCCTGGGGGAGGGCGGCTCTTACGAGCAGTACTTC

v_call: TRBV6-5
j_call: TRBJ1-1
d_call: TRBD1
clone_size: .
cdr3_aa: CASSPDRDNTEAFF
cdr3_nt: TGTGCCAGCAGTCCCGACAGGGACAACACTGAAGCTTTCTTT

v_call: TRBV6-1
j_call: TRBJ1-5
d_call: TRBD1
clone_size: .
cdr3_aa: CASRDRGISEHF
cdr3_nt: TGTGCCAGCAGGGACAGGGGGATTAGCGAGCATTTT

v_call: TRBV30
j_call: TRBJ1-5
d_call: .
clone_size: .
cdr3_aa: CAWSVRLPPQPQHF
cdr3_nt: TGTGCCTGGAGTGTTCGACTCCCGCCGCAGCCCCAGCATTTT

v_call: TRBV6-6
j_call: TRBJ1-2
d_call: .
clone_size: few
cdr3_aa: CASSYVVAGRNYGYTF
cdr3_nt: TGTGCCAGCAGTTACGTAGTCGCAGGGCGAAACTATGGCTACACCTTC

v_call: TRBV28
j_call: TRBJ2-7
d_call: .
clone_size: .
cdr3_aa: CASSSQGPDYEQYF
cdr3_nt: TGTGCCAGCAGTTCACAGGGTCCTGACTACGAGCAGTACTTC

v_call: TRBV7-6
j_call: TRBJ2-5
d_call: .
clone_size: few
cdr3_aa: CASSQQETQYF
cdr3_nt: TGTGCCAGCAGCCAACAAGAGACCCAGTACTTC

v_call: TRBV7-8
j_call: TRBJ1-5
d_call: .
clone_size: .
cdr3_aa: CASSSPGHLKQPQHF
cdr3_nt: TGTGCCAGCAGCTCTCCGGGACATCTAAAGCAGCCCCAGCATTTT

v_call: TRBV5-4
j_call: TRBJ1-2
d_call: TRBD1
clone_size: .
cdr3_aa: CASSFKGAQNYGYTF
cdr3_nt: TGTGCCAGCAGCTTTAAGGGGGCGCAGAACTATGGCTACACCTTC

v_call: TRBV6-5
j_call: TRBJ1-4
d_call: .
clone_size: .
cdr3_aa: CASSRTRPGEKLFF
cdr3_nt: TGTGCCAGCAGTCGGACAAGGCCAGGGGAAAAACTGTTTTTT

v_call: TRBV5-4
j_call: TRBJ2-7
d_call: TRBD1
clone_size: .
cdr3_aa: CASSRGQGGNEQYF
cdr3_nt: TGTGCCAGCAGCCGGGGACAGGGAGGAAACGAGCAGTACTTC

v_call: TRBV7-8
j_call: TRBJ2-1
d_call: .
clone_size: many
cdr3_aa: CASSLNPVGNEQFF
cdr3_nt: TGTGCCAGCAGCTTAAACCCAGTTGGCAATGAGCAGTTCTTC

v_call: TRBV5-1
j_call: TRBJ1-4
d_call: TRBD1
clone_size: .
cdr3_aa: CASSLQGAGANEKLFF
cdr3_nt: TGCGCCAGCAGCTTACAGGGGGCTGGTGCTAATGAAAAACTGTTTTTT

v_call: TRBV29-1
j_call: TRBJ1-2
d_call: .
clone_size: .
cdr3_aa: CSAGGPNYGYTF
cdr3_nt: TGCAGCGCGGGGGGGCCTAACTATGGCTACACCTTC

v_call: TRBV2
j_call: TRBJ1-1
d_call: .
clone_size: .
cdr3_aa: CASSDGGFENTEAFF
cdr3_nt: TGTGCCAGCAGTGATGGAGGGTTTGAGAACACTGAAGCTTTCTTT

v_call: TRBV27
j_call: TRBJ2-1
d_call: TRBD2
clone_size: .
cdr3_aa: CASSLNSGDYNEQFF
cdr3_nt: TGTGCCAGCAGTTTAAATAGCGGGGATTACAATGAGCAGTTCTTC

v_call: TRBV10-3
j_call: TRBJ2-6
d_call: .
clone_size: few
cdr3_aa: CAISGSDYSGANVLTF
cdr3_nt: TGTGCCATCAGTGGCTCAGATTACTCTGGGGCCAACGTCCTGACTTTC

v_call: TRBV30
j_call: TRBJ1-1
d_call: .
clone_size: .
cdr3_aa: CAWSEYLRGETEAFF
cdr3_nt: TGTGCCTGGAGTGAATACCTCAGGGGAGAAACTGAAGCTTTCTTT

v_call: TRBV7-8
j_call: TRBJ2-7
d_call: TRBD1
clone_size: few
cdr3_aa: CASSPARGFYEQYF
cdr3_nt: TGTGCCAGCAGCCCTGCCAGGGGGTTCTACGAGCAGTACTTC

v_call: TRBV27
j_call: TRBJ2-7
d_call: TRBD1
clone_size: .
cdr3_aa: CASKGQAYEQYF
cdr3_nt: TGTGCCAGCAAGGGACAGGCCTACGAGCAGTACTTC

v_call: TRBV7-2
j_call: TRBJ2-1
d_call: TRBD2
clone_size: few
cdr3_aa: CASSLSSGGHQMDEQFF
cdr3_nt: TGTGCCAGCAGCCTATCTAGCGGGGGCCACCAAATGGATGAGCAGTTCTTC

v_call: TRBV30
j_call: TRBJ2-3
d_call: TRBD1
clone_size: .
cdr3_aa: CAWGTGGGTDTQYF
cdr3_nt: TGTGCCTGGGGTACAGGGGGCGGCACAGATACGCAGTATTTT

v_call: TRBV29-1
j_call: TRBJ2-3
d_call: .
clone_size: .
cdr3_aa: CSVADSDTQYF
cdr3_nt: TGCAGCGTTGCTGACTCGGATACGCAGTATTTT

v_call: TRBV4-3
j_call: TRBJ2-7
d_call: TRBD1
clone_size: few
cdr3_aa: CASSQDAGGYEQYF
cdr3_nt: TGCGCCAGCAGCCAAGACGCAGGGGGCTACGAGCAGTACTTC